This T cell receptor (beta chain) stems from a study of regulatory T cells in long-lasting Graves disease. Arm-PCR of CDR3 regions and iRepertoire HTBI primers were used to build TCR beta libraries. TCRdb passed the multiplex PCR reads through MiXCR, listing each CDR3 protein once. The repertoire consists of around 400,000 distinct CDR3 sequences, with about 21% occurring once and the leading ten covering roughly 13%. The time point here: persistent/refractory GD, antithyroid drugs over 5 years with positive TRAb. PBMC RNA was the source of the TCR library. The CDR3 runs to 17 residues. V was pared by 4 bases and J by 5 bases, with 9 bases of the junction left unmatched. Germline V CDR1 and CDR2: LGHDT, YNNKEL (reference sequence).

This specimen consisted of peripheral blood mononuclear cells (PBMCs), obtained when the disease was refractory, from a patient treated with antithyroid drugs. The chain uses TRBV3-1 and TRBJ2-7, with 15 bases aligning to TRBD2. The clonotype was recovered from a female donor with Graves disease. CDR3: CASSPRIRTSGRDEQYF. As DNA, the CDR3 is TGTGCCAGCAGCCCGAGAATCCGGACTAGCGGGAGGGACGAGCAGTACTTC.